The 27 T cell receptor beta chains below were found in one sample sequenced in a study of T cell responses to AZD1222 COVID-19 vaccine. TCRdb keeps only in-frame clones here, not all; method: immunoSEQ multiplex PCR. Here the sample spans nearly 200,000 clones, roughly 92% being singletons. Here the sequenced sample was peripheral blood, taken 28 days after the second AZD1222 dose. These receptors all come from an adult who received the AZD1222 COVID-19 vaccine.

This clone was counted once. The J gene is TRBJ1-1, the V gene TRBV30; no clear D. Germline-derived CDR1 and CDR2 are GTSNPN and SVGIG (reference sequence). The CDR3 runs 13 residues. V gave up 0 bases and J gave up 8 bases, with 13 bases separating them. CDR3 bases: TGTGCCTGGAGTGTATTGTTTACGGGGGAAGCTTTCTTT. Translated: CAWSVLFTGEAFF.

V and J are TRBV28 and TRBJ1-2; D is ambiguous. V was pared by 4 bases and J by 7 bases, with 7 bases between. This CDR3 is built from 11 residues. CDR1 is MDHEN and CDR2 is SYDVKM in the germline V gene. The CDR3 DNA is TGTGCCAGCAGTTCTCAGCGTGGCTACACCTTC. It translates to CASSSQRGYTF.

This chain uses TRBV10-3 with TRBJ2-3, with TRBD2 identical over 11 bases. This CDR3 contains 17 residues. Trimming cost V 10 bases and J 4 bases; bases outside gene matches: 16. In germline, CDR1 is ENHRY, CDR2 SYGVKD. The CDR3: CATQRPQLAGVADTQYF. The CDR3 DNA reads TGTGCCACCCAACGGCCCCAACTAGCGGGGGTTGCAGATACGCAGTATTTT.

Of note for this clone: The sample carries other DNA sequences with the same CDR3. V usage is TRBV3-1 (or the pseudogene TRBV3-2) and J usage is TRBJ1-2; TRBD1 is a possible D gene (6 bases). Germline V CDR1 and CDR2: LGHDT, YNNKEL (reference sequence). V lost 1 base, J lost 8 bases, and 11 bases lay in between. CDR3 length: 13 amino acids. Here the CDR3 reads CASSQAGDYGYTF. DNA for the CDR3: TGTGCCAGCAGCCAAGCAGGGGATTACGGCTACACCTTC.

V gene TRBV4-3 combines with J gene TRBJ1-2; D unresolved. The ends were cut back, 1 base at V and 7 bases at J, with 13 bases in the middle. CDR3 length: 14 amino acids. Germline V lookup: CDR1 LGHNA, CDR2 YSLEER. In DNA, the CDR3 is TGCGCCAGCAGCCAAGCCACTTTGGCGGCTGGCTACACCTTC. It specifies CASSQATLAAGYTF.

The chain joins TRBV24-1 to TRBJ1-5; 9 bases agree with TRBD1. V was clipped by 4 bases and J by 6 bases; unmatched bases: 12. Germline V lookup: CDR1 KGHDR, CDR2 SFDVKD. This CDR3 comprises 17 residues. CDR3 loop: CATSERDRDRDGQPQHF. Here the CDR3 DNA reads TGTGCCACCAGTGAGAGAGACCGGGACAGGGACGGTCAGCCCCAGCATTTT.

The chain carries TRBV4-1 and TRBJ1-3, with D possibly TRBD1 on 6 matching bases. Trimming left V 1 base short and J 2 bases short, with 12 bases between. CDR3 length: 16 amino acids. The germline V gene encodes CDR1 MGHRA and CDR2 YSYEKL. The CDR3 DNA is TGCGCCAGCAGCCAAGGAGCAGGGGTCACTGGAAACACCATATATTTT. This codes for CASSQGAGVTGNTIYF.

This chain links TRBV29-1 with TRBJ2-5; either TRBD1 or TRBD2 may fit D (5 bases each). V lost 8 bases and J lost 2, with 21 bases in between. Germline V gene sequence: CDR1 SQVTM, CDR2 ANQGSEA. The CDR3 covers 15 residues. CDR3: CSLKLRGAAQETQYF. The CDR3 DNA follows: TGCAGCCTAAAACTTCGAGGGGCCGCACAAGAGACCCAGTACTTC.

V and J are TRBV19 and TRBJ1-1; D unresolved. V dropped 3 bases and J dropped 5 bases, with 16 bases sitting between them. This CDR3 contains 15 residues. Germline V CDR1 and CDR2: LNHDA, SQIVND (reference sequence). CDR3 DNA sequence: TGTGCCAGTAGTATCCCCGCGGGGAGTAGGACTGAAGCTTTCTTT. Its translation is CASSIPAGSRTEAFF.

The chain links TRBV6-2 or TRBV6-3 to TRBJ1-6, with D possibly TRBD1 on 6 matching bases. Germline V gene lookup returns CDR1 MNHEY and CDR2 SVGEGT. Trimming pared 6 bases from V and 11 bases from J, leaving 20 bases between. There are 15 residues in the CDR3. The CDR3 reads CASSLRGQGNPPLHF. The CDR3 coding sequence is TGTGCCAGCAGCCTTCGGGGGCAGGGGAACCCACCCCTCCACTTT.

The CDR3 spells CASSLSYSRSNEKLFF. The CDR3 coding sequence is TGTGCCAGCAGCTTATCTTACTCCCGCTCTAATGAAAAACTGTTTTTT. The J gene is TRBJ1-4, the V gene TRBV7-9; D gene uncertain. The germline CDR1 and CDR2 sequences are SEHNR and FQNEAQ (reference sequence). The V gene lost 2 bases and the J gene lost 3 bases, with 13 bases spanning the gap. There are 16 residues in the CDR3.

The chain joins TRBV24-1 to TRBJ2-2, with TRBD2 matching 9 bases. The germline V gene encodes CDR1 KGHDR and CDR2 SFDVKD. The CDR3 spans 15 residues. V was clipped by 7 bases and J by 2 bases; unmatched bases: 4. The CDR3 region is CATRGAGGNTGELFF. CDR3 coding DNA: TGTGCCACCAGGGGAGCGGGGGGCAACACCGGGGAGCTGTTTTTT.

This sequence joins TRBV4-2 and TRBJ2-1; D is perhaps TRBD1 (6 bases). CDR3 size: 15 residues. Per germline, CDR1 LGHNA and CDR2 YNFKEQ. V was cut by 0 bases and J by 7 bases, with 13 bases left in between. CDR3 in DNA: TGTGCCAGCAGCCAAGATTTGGGGGCAGTGAATGAGCAGTTCTTC. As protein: CASSQDLGAVNEQFF.

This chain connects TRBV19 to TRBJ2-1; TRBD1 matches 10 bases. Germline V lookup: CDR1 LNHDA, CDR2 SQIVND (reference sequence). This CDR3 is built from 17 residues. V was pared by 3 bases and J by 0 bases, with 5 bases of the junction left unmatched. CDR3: CASSIEGQGSSYNEQFF. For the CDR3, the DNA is TGTGCCAGTAGTATTGAGGGACAGGGGAGCTCCTACAATGAGCAGTTCTTC.

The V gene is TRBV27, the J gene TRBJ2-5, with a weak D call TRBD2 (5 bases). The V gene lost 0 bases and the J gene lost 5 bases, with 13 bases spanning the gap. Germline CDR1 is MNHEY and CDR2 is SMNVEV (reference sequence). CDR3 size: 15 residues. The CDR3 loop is CASSLSGTPGETQYF. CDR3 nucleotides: TGTGCCAGCAGTTTATCGGGCACCCCGGGGGAGACCCAGTACTTC.

The CDR3 loop reads CASSEQGTYNYGYTF. CDR3 coding DNA: TGTGCCAGCAGTGAACAGGGGACATATAACTATGGCTACACCTTC. The rearrangement joins TRBV5-4 to TRBJ1-2; 7 bases are a match to TRBD1. In germline, CDR1 is SGHNT, CDR2 YYREEE (reference sequence). Unmatched junction bases numbered 8, after V lost 5 bases and J lost 1 base. The CDR3 totals 15 residues.

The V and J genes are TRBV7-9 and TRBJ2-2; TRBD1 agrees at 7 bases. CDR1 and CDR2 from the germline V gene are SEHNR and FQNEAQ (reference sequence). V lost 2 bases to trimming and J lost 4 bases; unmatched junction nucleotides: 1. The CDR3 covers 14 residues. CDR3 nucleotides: TGTGCCAGCAGCTTAAGGGGGCCCACCGGGGAGCTGTTTTTT. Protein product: CASSLRGPTGELFF. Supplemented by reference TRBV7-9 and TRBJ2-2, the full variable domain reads DTGVSQNPRHKITKRGQNVTFRCDPISEHNRLYWYRQTLGQGPEFLTYFQNEAQLEKSRLLSDRFSAERPKGSFSTLEIQRTEQGDSAMYLCASSLRGPTGELFFGEGSRLTVL.

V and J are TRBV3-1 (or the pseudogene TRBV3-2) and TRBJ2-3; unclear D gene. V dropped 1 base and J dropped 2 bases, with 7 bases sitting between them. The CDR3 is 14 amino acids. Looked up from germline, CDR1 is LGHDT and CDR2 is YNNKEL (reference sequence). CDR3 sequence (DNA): TGTGCCAGCAGCCAAGTTGGACCCACAGATACGCAGTATTTT. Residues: CASSQVGPTDTQYF.

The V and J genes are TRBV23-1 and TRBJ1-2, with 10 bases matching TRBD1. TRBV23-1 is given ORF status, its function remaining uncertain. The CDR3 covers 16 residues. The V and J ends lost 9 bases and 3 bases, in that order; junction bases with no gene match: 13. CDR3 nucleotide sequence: TGCGCCAGGGACCGGGACAGGGGCGTTCAGGACTATGGCTACACCTTC. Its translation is CARDRDRGVQDYGYTF.

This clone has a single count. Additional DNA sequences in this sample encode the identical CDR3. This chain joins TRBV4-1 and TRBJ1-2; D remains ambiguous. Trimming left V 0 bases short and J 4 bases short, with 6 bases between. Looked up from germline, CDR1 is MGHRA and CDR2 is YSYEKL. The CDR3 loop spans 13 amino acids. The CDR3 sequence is CASSQDGFYGYTF. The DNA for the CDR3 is TGCGCCAGCAGCCAAGATGGCTTCTATGGCTACACCTTC.

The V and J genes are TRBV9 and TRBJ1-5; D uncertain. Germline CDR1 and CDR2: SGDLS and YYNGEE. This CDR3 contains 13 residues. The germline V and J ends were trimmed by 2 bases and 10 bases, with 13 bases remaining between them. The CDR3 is CASSVAEHRPQHF. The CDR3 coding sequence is TGTGCCAGCAGCGTGGCCGAGCATCGACCCCAGCATTTT.

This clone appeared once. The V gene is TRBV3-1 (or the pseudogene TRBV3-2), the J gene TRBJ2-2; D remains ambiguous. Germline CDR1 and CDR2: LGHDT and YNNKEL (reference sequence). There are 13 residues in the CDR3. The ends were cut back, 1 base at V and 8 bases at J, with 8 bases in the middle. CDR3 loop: CASSQAFKGELFF. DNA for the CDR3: TGTGCCAGCAGCCAAGCCTTTAAAGGGGAGCTGTTTTTT.

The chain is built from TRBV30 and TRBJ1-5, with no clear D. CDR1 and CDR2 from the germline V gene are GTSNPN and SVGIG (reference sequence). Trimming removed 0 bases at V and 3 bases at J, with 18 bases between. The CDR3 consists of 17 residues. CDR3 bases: TGTGCCTGGAGTGTACATGGCCGTTTGTGGGACAATCAGCCCCAGCATTTT. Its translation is CAWSVHGRLWDNQPQHF. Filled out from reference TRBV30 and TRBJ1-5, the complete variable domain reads SQTIHQWPATLVQPVGSPLSLECTVEGTSNPNLYWYRQAAGRGLQLLFYSVGIGQISSEVPQNLSASRPQDRQFILSSKKLLLSDSGFYLCAWSVHGRLWDNQPQHFGDGTRLSIL.

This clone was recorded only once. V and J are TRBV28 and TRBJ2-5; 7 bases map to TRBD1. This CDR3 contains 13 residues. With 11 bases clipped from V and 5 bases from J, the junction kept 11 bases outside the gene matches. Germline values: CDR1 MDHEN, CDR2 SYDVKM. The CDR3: CAGYDRVRETQYF. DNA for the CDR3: TGTGCCGGATACGACAGGGTGAGGGAGACCCAGTACTTC.

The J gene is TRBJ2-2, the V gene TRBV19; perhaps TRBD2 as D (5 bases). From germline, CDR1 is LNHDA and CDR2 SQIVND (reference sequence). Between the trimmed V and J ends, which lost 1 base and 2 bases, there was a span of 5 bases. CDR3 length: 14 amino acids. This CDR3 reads CASSIGTNTGELFF. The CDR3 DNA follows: TGTGCCAGTAGTATAGGGACTAACACCGGGGAGCTGTTTTTT.

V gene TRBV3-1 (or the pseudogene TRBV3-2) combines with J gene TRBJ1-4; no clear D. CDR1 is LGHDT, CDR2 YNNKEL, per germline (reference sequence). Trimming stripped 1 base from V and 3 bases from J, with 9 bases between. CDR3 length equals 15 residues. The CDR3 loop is CASSQVVSPNEKLFF. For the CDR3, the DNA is TGTGCCAGCAGCCAAGTGGTGAGTCCTAATGAAAAACTGTTTTTT.

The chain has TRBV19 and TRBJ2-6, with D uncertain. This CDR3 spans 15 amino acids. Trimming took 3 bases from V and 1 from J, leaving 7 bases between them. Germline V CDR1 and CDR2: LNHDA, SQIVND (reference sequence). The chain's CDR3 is CASSILGSGANVLTF. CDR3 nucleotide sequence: TGTGCCAGTAGTATTCTGGGGTCTGGGGCCAACGTCCTGACTTTC.